Listed below are T cell receptor beta chains from one sample, sequenced in a study of beta chain features in type 1 diabetes. Using immunoSEQ multiplex PCR, the repertoire was profiled, and TCRdb retains in-frame clones only, with some absent. The sample holds under 400,000 clones; roughly 12% are singletons and the top ten take 0.017%. The sequencing sample was made of naive CD4+ T cells from blood. All receptors derive from a young man in good health. Both conserved end residues are part of each CDR3. Each record gives: V gene, clone size, J gene, D gene, CDR3 DNA, CDR3 protein. The D gene is left open where the match is weak. The size of a clone is reported for some rows only, either as once, few or many, or as a class for expanded clones.

V: TRBV7-2; size: -; J: TRBJ2-7; D: -; DNA: TGTGCCAGCACCTCACTAGTACCCCCACACTTC; CDR3: CASTSLVPPHF
V: TRBV11-2; size: -; J: TRBJ2-1; D: TRBD1; DNA: TGTGCCAGCAGCTACGGACAGGGGGGAAACAATGAGCAGTTCTTC; CDR3: CASSYGQGGNNEQFF
V: TRBV7-9; size: few; J: TRBJ2-6; D: TRBD2; DNA: TGTGCCAGCAGCTCCGGGAAAGCGGGACGTTCGTCTGGGGCCAACGTCCTGACTTTC; CDR3: CASSSGKAGRSSGANVLTF
V: TRBV29-1; size: -; J: TRBJ2-5; D: TRBD2; DNA: TGCAGCGCCCGGAGGGGGACTAGCGGGAGGGCGGGCGAGACCCAGTACTTC; CDR3: CSARRGTSGRAGETQYF
V: TRBV4-2; size: few; J: TRBJ1-1; D: TRBD1; DNA: TGTGCCAGCAGCCAACTAGACCGGGACAGGGGGCGCAGGACTGAAGCTTTCTTT; CDR3: CASSQLDRDRGRRTEAFF
V: TRBV18; size: once; J: TRBJ1-5; D: -; DNA: TGTGCCAGCTCACGAGGAGACAATCAGCCCCAGCATTTT; CDR3: CASSRGDNQPQHF
V: TRBV30; size: -; J: TRBJ1-1; D: -; DNA: TGTGCCTGGAGTCAGGGAGGGGTGGGTACTGAAGCTTTCTTT; CDR3: CAWSQGGVGTEAFF
V: TRBV7-2; size: few; J: TRBJ2-3; D: -; DNA: TGTGCCAGCAGCTTTCTGCGGGGTGGCACAGATACGCAGTATTTT; CDR3: CASSFLRGGTDTQYF
V: TRBV30; size: -; J: TRBJ1-6; D: -; DNA: TGTGCCTGGAGTTTTTCCGGGACTGATAATTCACCCCTCCACTTT; CDR3: CAWSFSGTDNSPLHF
V: TRBV4-2; size: few; J: TRBJ2-6; D: -; DNA: TGTGCCAGCAGCCACAACTCAGACACCTCTGGGGCCAACGTCCTGACTTTC; CDR3: CASSHNSDTSGANVLTF
V: TRBV5-4; size: -; J: TRBJ2-1; D: -; DNA: TGTGCCAGCAGCTCACAGGGTTCCAATGAGCAGTTCTTC; CDR3: CASSSQGSNEQFF
V: TRBV10-3; size: -; J: TRBJ1-2; D: -; DNA: TGTGCCATCACCTCGGGACTAGCTAACTATGGCTACACCTTC; CDR3: CAITSGLANYGYTF
V: TRBV28; size: -; J: TRBJ2-7; D: -; DNA: TGTGCCAGCAAGACACATACCTACGAGCAGTACTTC; CDR3: CASKTHTYEQYF
V: TRBV2; size: -; J: TRBJ1-2; D: -; DNA: TGTGCCAGCAGTGAAGCCGGGGACTATGGCTACACCTTC; CDR3: CASSEAGDYGYTF
V: TRBV11-3; size: few; J: TRBJ2-5; D: -; DNA: TGTGCCAGCAGCTCCCACGGAGGGCAAGAGACCCAGTACTTC; CDR3: CASSSHGGQETQYF
V: TRBV29-1; size: -; J: TRBJ1-1; D: -; DNA: TGCAGCGTTGTCCGAGACTCCGGTGGGACTGAAGCTTTCTTT; CDR3: CSVVRDSGGTEAFF
V: TRBV4-2; size: many; J: TRBJ2-3; D: -; DNA: TGTGCCAGCAGCCAGCCTCAAACGGGGGTTCAGGCAGATACGCAGTATTTT; CDR3: CASSQPQTGVQADTQYF
V: TRBV6-6; size: few; J: TRBJ2-1; D: TRBD2; DNA: TGTGCCAGCAGTCTGTGGCGGGAGGACTACAATGAGCAGTTCTTC; CDR3: CASSLWREDYNEQFF
V: TRBV15; size: few; J: TRBJ2-6; D: -; DNA: TGTGCCACCAGCAGAGTCACATCTGGGGCCAACGTCCTGACTTTC; CDR3: CATSRVTSGANVLTF
V: TRBV14; size: few; J: TRBJ1-6; D: TRBD1; DNA: TGTGCCAGCAGCCAAGGGACAGGGACGGGTTCACCCCTCCACTTT; CDR3: CASSQGTGTGSPLHF
V: TRBV7-2; size: -; J: TRBJ2-3; D: TRBD2; DNA: TGTGCCAGCAGCCCAGCGGGGGCCCTGGATACGCAGTATTTT; CDR3: CASSPAGALDTQYF
V: TRBV4-1; size: few; J: TRBJ2-1; D: TRBD2; DNA: TGCGCCAGCAGCCAGGTCTCACCAGGACTAGCGGTTTACAATGAGCAGTTCTTC; CDR3: CASSQVSPGLAVYNEQFF
V: TRBV14; size: -; J: TRBJ2-5; D: TRBD2; DNA: TGTGCCAGCAGCCTTTTGGGACTAGCGGGGGAAGAGACCCAGTACTTC; CDR3: CASSLLGLAGEETQYF
V: TRBV28; size: -; J: TRBJ2-1; D: TRBD2; DNA: TGTGCCAGCAGTTTATGGGGGACTAGCGGGGATGGGGAGCAGTTCTTC; CDR3: CASSLWGTSGDGEQFF
V: TRBV30; size: few; J: TRBJ2-6; D: -; DNA: TGTGCCTGTGACGAGGGCGCTGGGGCCAACGTCCTGACTTTC; CDR3: CACDEGAGANVLTF
V: TRBV5-1; size: few; J: TRBJ1-1; D: TRBD1; DNA: TGCGCCAGCAGCTTGGAGCAGGGGGCATACACTGAAGCTTTCTTT; CDR3: CASSLEQGAYTEAFF
V: TRBV19; size: few; J: TRBJ2-7; D: -; DNA: TGTGCCAGTAGTCCCCGGGGGAGCTACGAGCAGTACTTC; CDR3: CASSPRGSYEQYF
V: TRBV7-3; size: -; J: TRBJ2-1; D: TRBD2; DNA: TGTGCCAGCAGCCAAACTAGCGGGAACTACAATGAGCAGTTCTTC; CDR3: CASSQTSGNYNEQFF
V: TRBV29-1; size: many; J: TRBJ2-7; D: TRBD2; DNA: TGCAGCGTGGGACTAGCGAGGCACGAGCAGTACTTC; CDR3: CSVGLARHEQYF
V: TRBV18; size: -; J: TRBJ2-3; D: TRBD2; DNA: TGTGCCAGCTCAGAGTTAGCGGGCCACACAGATACGCAGTATTTT; CDR3: CASSELAGHTDTQYF
V: TRBV5-1; size: few; J: TRBJ2-1; D: -; DNA: TGCGCCAGCAGCTTTCAGGGCTACAATGAGCAGTTCTTC; CDR3: CASSFQGYNEQFF
V: TRBV12-5; size: few; J: TRBJ2-2; D: TRBD2; DNA: TGTGCTAGTGGTTTGGTACAGTATTCTAGCGGGGGGTCCGGGGAGCTGTTTTTT; CDR3: CASGLVQYSSGGSGELFF
V: TRBV5-1; size: few; J: TRBJ1-2; D: TRBD1; DNA: TGCGCCAGCAGCTTGGCGGGACAGGGGATGAGTGGCTACACCTTC; CDR3: CASSLAGQGMSGYTF
V: TRBV7-2; size: once; J: TRBJ1-3; D: -; DNA: TGTGCCAGCAGCCAGGGAACCTCTGGAAACACCATATATTTT; CDR3: CASSQGTSGNTIYF
V: TRBV7-6; size: -; J: TRBJ2-7; D: TRBD1; DNA: TGTGCCAGCAGCTTGCTCCTGAGGGGGCTTTACGAGCAGTACTTC; CDR3: CASSLLLRGLYEQYF
V: TRBV7-9; size: few; J: TRBJ1-1; D: -; DNA: TGTGCCAGCAGCCGCAGTAACACTGAAGCTTTCTTT; CDR3: CASSRSNTEAFF
V: TRBV6-6; size: few; J: TRBJ2-3; D: -; DNA: TGTGCCAGCAGTTACTTCTCCGGGTCAGATACGCAGTATTTT; CDR3: CASSYFSGSDTQYF
V: TRBV4-3; size: -; J: TRBJ2-1; D: TRBD2; DNA: TGCGCCAGCAGCCACCTCGGACTAGCCAATGAGCAGTTCTTC; CDR3: CASSHLGLANEQFF